Listed here are 12 T cell receptor beta chains from one sample, sequenced in a study of cytomegalovirus exposure and HLA in healthy donors. Both 60 Vbeta primers and 13 Jbeta primers went into the PCR. Produced via immunoSEQ multiplex PCR; TCRdb's table is partial and in-frame only. The table shows around 150,000 clones, with approximately 72% occurring only once. Specimen: PBMCs. These receptors originate from a woman aged 60-70 years in good health and CMV-seronegative.

This clone was seen more than once but under ten times. Other DNA sequences in this sample translate to the same CDR3. The V and J genes are TRBV28 and TRBJ2-7, with 7 bases aligning to TRBD1. From germline, CDR1 is MDHEN and CDR2 SYDVKM. The CDR3 length is 12 residues. V lost 6 bases to trimming and J lost 1 base; unmatched junction nucleotides: 0. CDR3 nucleotide sequence: TGTGCCAGCAGGACAGGGTCCTACGAGCAGTACTTC. As protein: CASRTGSYEQYF.

The genes are TRBV7-2 and TRBJ1-1; 9 bases agree with TRBD1. Germline V CDR1 and CDR2: SGHTA, FQGNSA. Trimming cost V 5 bases and J 0 bases; bases outside gene matches: 10. The CDR3 consists of 17 residues. CDR3 nucleotide sequence: TGTGCCAGCAGCGCCTCAACAGGGGGCGCCATGAACACTGAAGCTTTCTTT. Translating gives CASSASTGGAMNTEAFF. Based on the CDR3 plus reference TRBV7-2 and TRBJ1-1, the full variable domain is GAGVSQSPSNKVTEKGKDVELRCDPISGHTALYWYRQSLGQGLEFLIYFQGNSAPDKSGLPSDRFSAERTGGSVSTLTIQRTQQEDSAVYLCASSASTGGAMNTEAFFGQGTRLTVV.

This clone appeared once. The V gene is TRBV7-2, the J gene TRBJ2-2, with D possibly matching TRBD1 (5 bases). This CDR3 is built from 14 residues. The germline V gene has CDR1 SGHTA and CDR2 FQGNSA. Trimming left V 5 bases short and J 6 bases short, with 13 bases between. The DNA of the CDR3 is TGTGCCAGCAGCGGCGCAGGGATAGCCGGGGAGCTGTTTTTT. It encodes CASSGAGIAGELFF.

The V gene is TRBV5-1, the J gene TRBJ2-7, with 11 positions matching TRBD2. V dropped 3 bases and J dropped 0; count of bases not matched to a gene: 5. This CDR3 has 16 amino acids. Looked up from germline, CDR1 is SGHRS and CDR2 is YFSETQ. CDR3 in DNA: TGCGCCAGCAGCTCGAGAACTAGCGGGAGCTCCTACGAGCAGTACTTC. It codes for CASSSRTSGSSYEQYF.

This clone came up a few times. The chain has TRBV6-6 and TRBJ2-5; D remains ambiguous. Between the trimmed V and J ends, which lost 6 bases and 5 bases, there was a span of 10 bases. From germline, CDR1 is MNHNY and CDR2 SVGAGI (reference sequence). The CDR3 loop spans 12 amino acids. The CDR3: CASRLAEETQYF. The CDR3 nucleotides read TGTGCCAGCAGATTAGCCGAGGAGACCCAGTACTTC.

This chain connects TRBV25-1 to TRBJ2-1, with a tentative D call TRBD1 (6 bases). The CDR3 loop spans 16 amino acids. Germline CDR1 and CDR2: MGHDK and SYGVNS. V was clipped by 4 bases and J by 5 bases, with 18 bases between them. The CDR3 nucleotides are TGTGCCAGCAGTGCCAGGGGTTCCCAAAGTAACAATGAGCAGTTCTTC. Translating it yields CASSARGSQSNNEQFF. The full variable domain, completed using reference TRBV25-1 and TRBJ2-1, is EADIYQTPRYLVIGTGKKITLECSQTMGHDKMYWYQQDPGMELHLIHYSYGVNSTEKGDLSSESTVSRIRTEHFPLTLESARPSHTSQYLCASSARGSQSNNEQFFGPGTRLTVL.

The rearrangement links TRBV28 to TRBJ1-2, with TRBD1 as a possible D gene (6 bases). Trimming took 2 bases from V and 8 from J, leaving 21 bases between them. The CDR3 loop spans 16 amino acids. Germline CDR1 reads MDHEN; CDR2 reads SYDVKM. CDR3 sequence reads: CASSLSGLGGRQGYTF. In nucleotides, the CDR3 is TGTGCCAGCAGTTTAAGTGGTTTGGGGGGGCGACAGGGCTACACCTTC.

V is TRBV5-1 and J is TRBJ1-1; D ambiguous. V was clipped by 0 bases and J by 6 bases, with 9 bases between them. Germline V gene data show CDR1 as SGHRS and CDR2 as YFSETQ. The CDR3 is made up of 13 amino acids. The CDR3: CASSLAYGPEAFF. In DNA, the CDR3 is TGCGCCAGCAGCTTGGCTTACGGTCCTGAAGCTTTCTTT.

The genes are TRBV6-5 and TRBJ1-1; D is possibly TRBD1 (5 bases). Germline loops: CDR1 MNHEY, CDR2 SVGAGI. Trimming removed 6 bases from V and 1 base from J, with 6 bases in between. The CDR3 extends over 12 amino acids. The CDR3 is CASSTGNTEAFF. Here the CDR3 DNA reads TGTGCCAGCAGCACAGGGAACACTGAAGCTTTCTTT.

The chain carries TRBV9 and TRBJ2-1, with D tentatively TRBD2 (6 bases). V was pared by 0 bases and J by 5 bases, with 18 bases between. Germline V gene lookup returns CDR1 SGDLS and CDR2 YYNGEE. The CDR3 has 17 residues. Here the CDR3 reads CASSVGAVAVGDNEQFF. The CDR3 bases are TGTGCCAGCAGCGTAGGGGCGGTAGCGGTCGGGGACAATGAGCAGTTCTTC.

V is TRBV19 and J is TRBJ1-4, with D possibly TRBD1 on 6 matching bases. Germline V gene sequence: CDR1 LNHDA, CDR2 SQIVND (reference sequence). This CDR3 contains 14 residues. With 6 bases removed from V and 3 bases from J, the gap between germline ends came to 11 bases. CDR3 in amino acids: CASSPTGSNEKLFF. CDR3 coding DNA: TGTGCCAGTAGCCCGACAGGTTCTAATGAAAAACTGTTTTTT.

Note on this clone: A read error may produce the germline difference seen at one junction end. The chain carries TRBV25-1 and TRBJ2-1; the match to TRBD1 covers 8 bases. Germline loops: CDR1 MGHDK, CDR2 SYGVNS. CDR3 length equals 15 residues. In DNA form, the CDR3 reads TGTGCCGGCAGTGCAGGGGGCCTCTCCTACAATGAGCAGTTCTTC. As protein: CAGSAGGLSYNEQFF.